These 32 T cell receptor beta chains were sequenced from one sample in a study of blood T cell repertoires in COVID-19. Clones were sequenced by immunoSEQ multiplex PCR, and TCRdb holds only the in-frame ones, with some missing. The table includes under 50,000 clones, 92% detected once. The sample comprised peripheral blood. These receptors originate from a human donor in a cohort sampled during active COVID-19.

J is TRBJ2-4 and V is TRBV10-2, with TRBD2 identical over 11 bases. The CDR3 has 17 amino acids. The junction had 8 bases not matched to a gene; V was cut back by 5 bases and J by 2 bases. Per germline, CDR1 WSHSY and CDR2 SAAADI. The CDR3 here is CASSSYSGGASKNIQYF. DNA for the CDR3: TGCGCCAGCAGTTCCTATAGCGGGGGGGCATCCAAAAACATTCAGTACTTC.

This rearrangement joins TRBV6-6 to TRBJ1-1, with 11 bases fitting TRBD1. V lost 6 bases and J lost 3; bases outside the gene matches: 6. This CDR3 is 15 amino acids long. From germline, CDR1 is MNHNY and CDR2 SVGAGI (reference sequence). The CDR3 DNA sequence: TGTGCCAGCAGACCTGGACAGGGGGCTTACACTGAAGCTTTCTTT. Protein sequence: CASRPGQGAYTEAFF.

This chain connects TRBV18 to TRBJ1-1; 10 positions agree with TRBD1. CDR1 KGHSH and CDR2 LQKENI come from the germline V gene. The CDR3 runs to 15 residues. V gave up 1 base and J gave up 3 bases; unmatched junction bases: 2. CDR3 protein: CASSPRDRGYTEAFF. For the CDR3, the DNA is TGTGCCAGCTCACCACGGGACAGGGGATACACTGAAGCTTTCTTT.

The V call is TRBV9, the J call TRBJ2-5; 8 bases match TRBD2. This CDR3 region has 15 residues. Looked up from germline, CDR1 is SGDLS and CDR2 is YYNGEE. The junction had 5 bases not matched to a gene; V was cut back by 0 bases and J by 4 bases. Written as DNA, the CDR3 is TGTGCCAGCAGCGTAGCGGGGGGGCTAAGAGAGACCCAGTACTTC. Encoded protein: CASSVAGGLRETQYF.

The chain couples TRBV7-2 to TRBJ1-2, with D maybe TRBD1 (5 bases). V was shortened by 2 bases and J by 3 bases, with 13 bases between the two germline ends. This CDR3 spans 15 amino acids. Germline lookup yields CDR1 SGHTA and CDR2 FQGNSA. The CDR3 DNA follows: TGTGCCAGCAGCTTAAACGGAGGGGTGGACTATGGCTACACCTTC. Encoded protein: CASSLNGGVDYGYTF.

This chain uses TRBV28 with TRBJ1-4; possibly TRBD1 for D (6 bases). CDR1 and CDR2 (germline): MDHEN, SYDVKM. With 6 bases removed from V and 8 bases from J, the gap between germline ends came to 10 bases. CDR3 length: 12 residues. The CDR3 sequence is CASRDDREKLFF. CDR3 nucleotide sequence: TGTGCCAGCAGAGATGACAGGGAAAAACTGTTTTTT.

This clone occurred once. The chain joins TRBV6-5 to TRBJ1-3, with D unresolved. Trimming removed 7 bases at V and 2 bases at J, with 15 bases between. The length of the CDR3 is 15 residues. Germline V gives CDR1 MNHEY, CDR2 SVGAGI. CDR3 amino acids: CASTPPGLAGNTIYF. DNA for the CDR3: TGTGCCAGCACTCCACCCGGACTTGCTGGAAACACCATATATTTT.

The J gene is TRBJ2-1, the V gene TRBV7-9, with 8 positions matching TRBD2. Germline loops: CDR1 SEHNR, CDR2 FQNEAQ (reference sequence). Trimming at V came to 6 bases and at J to 1 base, leaving 14 bases not matched to a gene. CDR3 size: 18 residues. The CDR3 bases are TGTGCCAGCAGTTATACCCTCATAGCGGGGAGATCCTACAATGAGCAGTTCTTC. It yields the protein CASSYTLIAGRSYNEQFF.

The chain recombines TRBV4-2 with TRBJ2-3; D ambiguous. There are 14 residues in the CDR3. From germline, CDR1 is LGHNA and CDR2 YNFKEQ. Trimming left V 0 bases short and J 6 bases short, with 10 bases between. In nucleotides, the CDR3 is TGTGCCAGCAGCCAAGACCAGTCCCTTGATACGCAGTATTTT. It specifies CASSQDQSLDTQYF.

The chain recombines TRBV4-1 with TRBJ2-1; 8 bases are shared with TRBD1. Trimming at V came to 0 bases and at J to 4 bases, leaving 5 bases not matched to a gene. The CDR3 is 16 residues long. Germline CDR1 MGHRA, CDR2 YSYEKL. The CDR3, as DNA: TGCGCCAGCAGCCAAGATTTGACAGGGGTTTACAATGAGCAGTTCTTC. Protein: CASSQDLTGVYNEQFF.

This chain links TRBV28 with TRBJ2-7; D not resolved. Germline V gives CDR1 MDHEN, CDR2 SYDVKM. The CDR3 is 13 residues long. V shed 5 bases and J shed 2 bases, with 10 bases lying between them. CDR3 bases: TGTGCCAGCAGTCCTCGAGTGGCCTACGAGCAGTACTTC. This codes for CASSPRVAYEQYF.

V gene TRBV7-2 combines with J gene TRBJ2-7, with 11 bases identical to TRBD2. From germline, CDR1 is SGHTA and CDR2 FQGNSA. The CDR3 contains 15 residues. Trimming cost V 5 bases and J 4 bases; bases outside gene matches: 7. The CDR3 region is CASSTLAGGPYEQYF. The CDR3 DNA reads TGTGCCAGCAGCACGTTAGCGGGAGGGCCGTACGAGCAGTACTTC. Full variable domain (missing parts from reference TRBV7-2 and TRBJ2-7): GAGVSQSPSNKVTEKGKDVELRCDPISGHTALYWYRQSLGQGLEFLIYFQGNSAPDKSGLPSDRFSAERTGGSVSTLTIQRTQQEDSAVYLCASSTLAGGPYEQYFGPGTRLTVT.

The J gene is TRBJ2-7, the V gene TRBV10-3, with 7 nucleotides matching TRBD1. After removal of 5 bases from V and 5 bases from J, the junction contained 6 bases not matched to a gene. Germline V lookup: CDR1 ENHRY, CDR2 SYGVKD. The CDR3 has 13 amino acids. This chain's CDR3 is CAISTGTANEQYF. The CDR3 region has the DNA TGTGCCATCAGTACCGGGACAGCTAACGAGCAGTACTTC.

V usage is TRBV19 and J usage is TRBJ2-4, with TRBD1 matching over 9 bases. Germline lookup yields CDR1 LNHDA and CDR2 SQIVND (reference sequence). This CDR3 comprises 17 residues. The V segment lost 5 bases and the J segment 3 bases; nucleotides outside the gene matches: 11. In DNA form, the CDR3 reads TGTGCCAGTAGTTTTTCCGGGACAGGGACAAACAAAAACATTCAGTACTTC. As protein: CASSFSGTGTNKNIQYF. The whole variable domain, remainder taken from reference TRBV19 and TRBJ2-4, is DGGITQSPKYLFRKEGQNVTLSCEQNLNHDAMYWYRQDPGQGLRLIYYSQIVNDFQKGDIAEGYSVSREKKESFPLTVTSAQKNPTAFYLCASSFSGTGTNKNIQYFGAGTRLSVL.

This chain uses TRBV4-2 with TRBJ2-5; the D is unclear. The V end lost 2 bases, the J end lost 5 bases, and 6 bases lay between the germline ends. The CDR3 spans 12 residues. The germline V gene encodes CDR1 LGHNA and CDR2 YNFKEQ. CDR3 region: CASSQNLETQYF. The DNA of the CDR3 is TGTGCCAGCAGCCAAAATCTGGAGACCCAGTACTTC.

The sample holds a few counts of this clone. The rearrangement uses TRBV7-2 and TRBJ1-5; unclear D gene. The CDR3 totals 13 residues. Germline lookup yields CDR1 SGHTA and CDR2 FQGNSA. Trimming took 5 bases from V and 9 from J, leaving 14 bases between them. Here the CDR3 DNA reads TGTGCCAGCAGCCCCCATATCAGTATGCCCCAGCATTTT. Translating it yields CASSPHISMPQHF.

This rearrangement joins TRBV15 to TRBJ1-4; 10 nucleotides match TRBD1. The CDR3 is made up of 14 amino acids. The V gene end was trimmed by 1 base and the J gene end by 7 bases; junction bases not matched to a gene: 0. Germline V lookup: CDR1 LNHNV, CDR2 YYDKDF (reference sequence). The CDR3 DNA follows: TGTGCCACCAGCAGAGGGACAGGGGGTGAAAAACTGTTTTTT. Translating it yields CATSRGTGGEKLFF.

The genes are TRBV2 and TRBJ2-1; D call uncertain. The CDR3 has 13 residues. The germline V gene encodes CDR1 SNHLY and CDR2 FYNNEI. V lost 7 bases, J lost 3 bases, and 10 bases lay in between. The CDR3, as DNA: TGTGCCAGCAACCCTACCGGCTACAATGAGCAGTTCTTC. This translates into CASNPTGYNEQFF.

The J gene is TRBJ2-7, the V gene TRBV19; the match to TRBD1 covers 8 bases. Trimming took 5 bases from V and 1 from J; bases not matched to a gene: 10. The CDR3 consists of 16 residues. The germline V gene has CDR1 LNHDA and CDR2 SQIVND (reference sequence). The chain's CDR3 is CASSGSGGVGSYEQYF. CDR3 coding DNA: TGTGCCAGTAGTGGGTCAGGGGGCGTGGGGTCCTACGAGCAGTACTTC.

The chain combines TRBV27 with TRBJ2-7, with a tentative D call TRBD2 (6 bases). Trimming cost V 2 bases and J 2 bases, with 13 bases left between them. Germline lookup yields CDR1 MNHEY and CDR2 SMNVEV (reference sequence). This CDR3 contains 15 residues. CDR3 region: CASSLTGVHAYEQYF. CDR3 nucleotides: TGTGCCAGCAGTTTAACGGGGGTTCACGCCTACGAGCAGTACTTC.

The chain recombines TRBV7-9 with TRBJ1-3; 8 nucleotides match TRBD1. The CDR3 runs to 15 residues. The germline gives CDR1 SEHNR, CDR2 FQNEAQ (reference sequence). The trim removed 5 bases at V and 0 bases at J, leaving 3 bases unmatched. The CDR3 sequence: CASSRGTGSGNTIYF. As DNA, the CDR3 is TGTGCCAGCAGCCGGGGGACAGGCTCTGGAAACACCATATATTTT.

The rearrangement links TRBV5-5 to TRBJ1-1, with D possibly TRBD1 on 5 matching bases. Germline CDR1 is SGHKS and CDR2 is YYEKEE (reference sequence). CDR3 size: 15 residues. With 3 bases removed from V and 10 bases from J, the gap between germline ends came to 22 bases. DNA for the CDR3: TGTGCCAGCAGCTCAATAGATGGGATTAAAAGGGGAGCTTTCTTT. Its translation is CASSSIDGIKRGAFF. Full variable domain (remainder filled in from reference TRBV5-5 and TRBJ1-1): DAGVTQSPTHLIKTRGQQVTLRCSPISGHKSVSWYQQVLGQGPQFIFQYYEKEERGRGNFPDRFSARQFPNYSSELNVNALLLGDSALYLCASSSIDGIKRGAFFGQGTRLTVV.

The chain recombines TRBV5-4 with TRBJ2-1; TRBD1 might be the D (7 bases). The CDR3 contains 13 residues. Germline CDR1 SGHNT, CDR2 YYREEE (reference sequence). V lost 5 bases to trimming and J lost 4 bases, with 10 bases between them. The CDR3 protein is CASSAGGYNEQFF. CDR3 in DNA: TGTGCCAGCAGTGCAGGGGGGTACAATGAGCAGTTCTTC.

As to this clone: The junction and the germline gene differ at one end; a read error may be behind it. The rearrangement joins TRBV5-6 to TRBJ1-6, with D unclear. The germline gives CDR1 SGHDT, CDR2 YYEEEE. CDR3 size: 12 residues. The CDR3 sequence is CASSLSGRSLIF. The CDR3 coding sequence is TGTGCCAGCAGCTTATCGGGTCGGTCCCTCATCTTT.

V and J are TRBV13 and TRBJ2-3; TRBD1 might be the D (6 bases). The CDR3 loop spans 18 amino acids. With 0 bases removed from V and 3 bases from J, the gap between germline ends came to 19 bases. Germline CDR1 PRHDT, CDR2 FYEKMQ (reference sequence). CDR3 nucleotides: TGTGCCAGCAGCTTAGGCCTAGGTAGCAGGGGTGGAACAGATACGCAGTATTTT. As protein: CASSLGLGSRGGTDTQYF.

The chain carries TRBV27 and TRBJ2-1; 7 bases map to TRBD2. V lost 2 bases, J lost 7 bases, and 14 bases stayed unmatched. This CDR3 region has 17 residues. Germline V gene lookup returns CDR1 MNHEY and CDR2 SMNVEV (reference sequence). The CDR3 sequence is CASSLGRRSSGLNEQFF. The CDR3 region has the DNA TGTGCCAGCAGTTTAGGACGACGGAGTAGCGGGTTGAATGAGCAGTTCTTC.

This clone was detected once. V gene TRBV28 combines with J gene TRBJ2-2; TRBD2 aligns across 8 bases. J was trimmed by 4 bases and V by 5 bases; bases with no gene match: 3. This CDR3 region has 14 residues. Germline lookup yields CDR1 MDHEN and CDR2 SYDVKM. CDR3 region: CASSPGGVTGELFF. CDR3 in DNA: TGTGCCAGCAGTCCCGGGGGGGTCACCGGGGAGCTGTTTTTT. The full variable domain, with the rest looked up from reference TRBV28 and TRBJ2-2, is DVKVTQSSRYLVKRTGEKVFLECVQDMDHENMFWYRQDPGLGLRLIYFSYDVKMKEKGDIPEGYSVSREKKERFSLILESASTNQTSMYLCASSPGGVTGELFFGEGSRLTVL.

The gene calls are TRBV6-5 and TRBJ1-5; maybe TRBD1 (6 bases). In germline, CDR1 is MNHEY, CDR2 SVGAGI. Trimming cost V 6 bases and J 3 bases, with 9 bases left between them. The CDR3 runs 13 residues. The CDR3 DNA reads as TGTGCCAGCAGCGGACAGATCAATCAGCCCCAGCATTTT. Its translation: CASSGQINQPQHF.

CDR3 region: CASSFRGTTDTQYF. The CDR3 coding sequence is TGTGCCAGCAGCTTCCGAGGGACTACAGATACGCAGTATTTT. The rearrangement links TRBV7-9 to TRBJ2-3; possibly TRBD2 for D (6 bases). In germline, CDR1 is SEHNR, CDR2 FQNEAQ (reference sequence). The length of the CDR3 is 14 residues. The V end was cut by 3 bases, the J end by 3 bases, with 10 bases between.

The CDR3 nucleotides are TGTGCCAGCAGTTACGGCCACACTAACTATGGCTACACCTTC. This gives the protein CASSYGHTNYGYTF. This sequence joins TRBV6-6 and TRBJ1-2, with D unclear. CDR3 length: 14 residues. The V gene's germline CDR1 is MNHNY and CDR2 SVGAGI (reference sequence). The V end was cut by 2 bases, the J end by 0 bases, with 7 bases between.

The chain couples TRBV7-2 to TRBJ2-3; the match to TRBD2 covers 10 bases. The germline gives CDR1 SGHTA, CDR2 FQGNSA. V was pared by 5 bases and J by 1 base, with 3 bases of the junction left unmatched. The CDR3 has 15 residues. The DNA of the CDR3 is TGTGCCAGCAGCCTCGGACTAGCGGGCACAGATACGCAGTATTTT. Translated: CASSLGLAGTDTQYF.

The gene calls are TRBV12-3 or TRBV12-4 and TRBJ1-2; possibly TRBD1 for D (5 bases). V was pared by 6 bases and J by 3 bases, with 11 bases between. This CDR3 has 13 residues. CDR3 amino acids: CASRPDSYYGYTF. The CDR3, as DNA: TGTGCCAGCAGACCCGACAGTTACTATGGCTACACCTTC.